The sequence of this T cell receptor beta chain was determined in a study of shared clonotypes between healthy human individuals (dated by TCRdb to about 2020). A note on the overall study: A couple of women and three men aged 18 to 49 years were included in the cohort. For each donor, CD4 naive and CD4 memory were each given three plates, CD8 naive was given two plates, and CD8 memory was given one plate. Blood TCR repertoires of roughly 5 healthy adults were deeply sequenced to estimate repertoire size and the extent of clonotype sharing between individuals. Different laboratories and diverse techniques were used to prepare libraries and sequence TCR repertoires, to increase sequencing depth and limit assay-specific biases. Per donor, leukapheresis produced somewhere between about 0.9 and 9.5 billion PBMCs. Results the study describes overall, beyond this receptor: Compared with non-shared clonotypes, clonotypes shared by all four sorted-subset donors had higher generation probabilities. Because the study included only a small number of donors, the genetic and exposure-history diversity represented was limited. Even with the large sequencing depth, rarefaction of the sorted-subset datasets indicated that sequencing was incomplete. Naive subsets generally had larger estimated clonotype richness than memory subsets. Across a handful of donors, approximately 5% of naive CD4, more than 3% of naive CD8, about 2.3% of memory CD4, and roughly 0.4% of memory CD8 clonotypes were shared. Sampling was restricted to blood, and TCR repertoires in tissues likely differ from the TCR repertoires found in blood. Based on pairwise subsampling, the degree of clonotype sharing among donors was expected to be affected by sequencing depth.

Sequences SGHVS (CDR1) and FNYEAQ (CDR2) are obtained from the germline V gene. From V the trimming removes 5 bases and from J it removes 2 bases, while the gene matches leave 6 bases of the junction unaccounted for. Its CDR3 holds 15 amino acids, cysteine through phenylalanine. Only the CDR3 portion is preserved as DNA: 45 bases, with reading frame beginning at the first base. CD8 naive samples were obtained by positive selection for CCR7 among CD45RO-negative cells, yielding a CD45RA+CCR7+ population from which TemRA cells were excluded. The donors were healthy, HIV-negative adults who had no recently reported acute infections or vaccinations. Every donor was a Caucasian adult living in Nashville, Tennessee, USA. After blood collection by leukapheresis, PBMCs were isolated using Ficoll-Histopaque density gradient centrifugation and then cryopreserved in the vapor phase of liquid nitrogen. Analytical flow cytometry was used to check the purity and quantity of each magnetically sorted T cell population. Genomic DNA was isolated from each sorted fraction and quantified by UV absorbance on a Nanodrop 2000c.

With respect to this clone: This receptor's antigen is unknown. Per-base quality was not reported, and no clone a single base away is much larger than it.

Using the deep immunoSEQ assay, multiplex PCR amplified TCR CDR3 regions from genomic DNA. Genomic DNA extracted from each cell subset was distributed evenly over all wells of several immunoSEQ 96-well plates, and each plate served as one replicate. Each replicate PCR for sorted subsets received 150 to 250 ng genomic DNA, equal to 30,000 or so T cell genomes. Purified libraries were measured with a Qubit 3.0 fluorometer, size-checked on a Bioanalyzer 2100, and measured again with the KAPA Library Quantification kit. Each immunoSEQ 96-well plate was sequenced on its own single-read 150-cycle Illumina NextSeq 550 flow cell. From the authors' description of their analysis: The immunoSEQ output contained only junctional sequences without quality scores, so filtering could not match that applied to full-length reads. Sequences were annotated with PyIR, a Python wrapper for IgBLAST v1.9, and V/J genes and CDR3 were assigned using IMGT germline references. Reads with weak V/J assignments (E-value above 1e-6), missing CDR3, stop codons, out-of-frame junctions, or ambiguous translated residues were removed. V3J clonotypes were defined by identical inferred V gene, J gene, and CDR3 amino acid sequence. To compute the percentage overlap between repertoires, the number of shared unique clonotypes was divided by the size of the smaller repertoire. Three approaches were used to assess repertoire richness: RTK rarefaction, the Chao1 estimator, and Recon v2.1 estimates of unobserved clonotypes. Generation probabilities were computed with OLGA for all TCRbeta clonotypes obtained by the gDNA method from several donors. TCRdb took this table from immuneACCESS and kept in-frame rearrangements with V and J called. Such tables lack part of the clones; where checked against another copy, unresolved V genes explain under half of the gap, and the rest is unexplained. The V and J calls and clone size were taken over from that table, and D and trimming were inferred from the DNA. The sample data list 2 million to 2.5 million clones, and about 95% of these were observed just once. Roughly 1% of the sample is in the top ten clones.

The chain was built from TRBV7-6 and TRBJ2-5, with 9 bases aligning to TRBD2. Input material: naive CD8+ T cells sorted from blood. Read against the paper, the sample's cell subset or site label means: CD45RA+CCR7+. The receptor comes from a man aged 18 to 30 in good health. The CDR3 is CASSRGGGIQETQYF. The sequenced DNA is TGTGCCAGCAGCCGCGGGGGGGGAATTCAAGAGACCCAGTACTTC.